Below, 20 T cell receptor beta chains from the same sample are listed, as sequenced in a study of cytomegalovirus exposure and HLA in healthy donors. PCR employed 60 Vbeta and 13 Jbeta primers. Profiled with immunoSEQ multiplex PCR; TCRdb holds only in-frame clones, not every one. The table shows about 120,000 clones, with around 70% occurring only once. The source material was PBMCs. The receptors were gathered from a woman between 18 and 29 years old in good health and CMV-seronegative.

The J gene is TRBJ2-2, the V gene TRBV6-1; 12 bases map to TRBD2. This CDR3 is 16 amino acids long. Germline V CDR1 and CDR2: MNHNS, SASEGT. Unmatched junction bases numbered 0, after V lost 4 bases and J lost 0 bases. The DNA of the CDR3 is TGTGCCAGCAGTGGACTAGCGGGGGCGAACACCGGGGAGCTGTTTTTT. It specifies CASSGLAGANTGELFF.

The chain uses TRBV5-1 and TRBJ2-7; 10 positions agree with TRBD2. CDR1 and CDR2 (germline): SGHRS, YFSETQ. With V trimmed by 7 bases and J by 4 bases, 8 bases remained unmatched. The CDR3 is made up of 14 amino acids. CDR3 amino acids: CASSPERGGYEQYF. CDR3 nucleotide sequence: TGCGCCAGCTCCCCGGAGCGGGGGGGTTACGAGCAGTACTTC.

This rearrangement joins TRBV6-5 to TRBJ1-2; D uncertain. Deletions cut 4 bases from V and 3 bases from J, with 6 bases between. The CDR3 consists of 12 residues. The germline gives CDR1 MNHEY, CDR2 SVGAGI. The CDR3 reads CASSSGDYGYTF. The CDR3 DNA reads TGTGCCAGCAGTTCTGGAGACTATGGCTACACCTTC.

Only a few counts were recorded for this clone. V gene TRBV7-8 combines with J gene TRBJ1-1; D gene unclear. This CDR3 spans 13 amino acids. The germline CDR1 and CDR2 sequences are SGHVS and FQNEAQ. V was clipped by 1 base and J by 1 base, with 4 bases between them. The CDR3 protein is CASSLGQNTEAFF. Written as DNA, the CDR3 is TGTGCCAGCAGCTTAGGGCAGAACACTGAAGCTTTCTTT.

This clone was seen only once. The final CDR3 position lacks the conserved phenylalanine or tryptophan, pointing to a likely read error. The CDR3 is CASSHPDRGSNQPQHV. CDR3 bases: TGCGCCAGCAGCCACCCGGACAGGGGGAGCAATCAGCCCCAGCATGTT. The rearrangement links TRBV4-1 to TRBJ1-5; 10 bases are a match to TRBD1. The germline V gene has CDR1 MGHRA and CDR2 YSYEKL. The CDR3 has 16 residues. V dropped 3 bases and J dropped 1; count of bases not matched to a gene: 3.

A note on this clone: A junction end diverges from the germline sequence, so it may reflect a read error. The chain couples TRBV7-9 to TRBJ1-1; tentative D call: TRBD1 (6 bases). This CDR3 region has 12 residues. Germline lookup yields CDR1 SEHNR and CDR2 FQNEAQ (reference sequence). The CDR3 coding sequence is TGTTCCAGCAGCGCGGACAGCCTTGAAGCTTTCTTT. Translating it yields CSSSADSLEAFF.

The chain is built from TRBV18 and TRBJ2-3, with a tentative D call TRBD1 (6 bases). In germline, CDR1 is KGHSH, CDR2 LQKENI. Trimming took 5 bases from V and 10 from J, leaving 16 bases between them. The CDR3 consists of 13 residues. The DNA of the CDR3 is TGTGCCAGCTCAGGTACAGGGCTGCTGTCGCAGTATTTT. This codes for CASSGTGLLSQYF.

The chain uses TRBV2 and TRBJ1-1, with D unclear. CDR1 and CDR2 from the germline V gene are SNHLY and FYNNEI. V gave up 6 bases and J gave up 5 bases, with 16 bases separating them. CDR3 length: 14 residues. The CDR3 protein is CASRGSGRGTEAFF. CDR3 coding DNA: TGTGCCAGCAGGGGGAGTGGGCGGGGAACTGAAGCTTTCTTT.

The CDR3 protein is CASSSSGRTEAFF. The DNA for the CDR3 is TGCGCCAGCAGCTCTAGCGGTCGCACTGAAGCTTTCTTT. J is TRBJ1-1 and V is TRBV5-1; D gene uncertain. The V gene's germline CDR1 is SGHRS and CDR2 YFSETQ. V was pared by 3 bases and J by 4 bases, with 10 bases between. This CDR3 is built from 13 residues.

The chain couples TRBV6-5 to TRBJ1-1, with 8 bases that match TRBD1. The germline gives CDR1 MNHEY, CDR2 SVGAGI. This CDR3 has 16 amino acids. The J segment lost 0 bases and the V segment lost 0 bases, leaving 3 bases of the junction unmatched. CDR3 sequence reads: CASSYSGQGMNTEAFF. CDR3 nucleotides: TGTGCCAGCAGTTACTCCGGACAGGGAATGAACACTGAAGCTTTCTTT.

V and J are TRBV29-1 and TRBJ1-2; 10 bases are shared with TRBD1. The V gene's germline CDR1 is SQVTM and CDR2 ANQGSEA. The CDR3 is 13 amino acids. The junction had 5 bases not matched to a gene; V was cut back by 6 bases and J by 4 bases. The CDR3 loop is CSVPRTGGYGYTF. The CDR3 bases are TGCAGCGTCCCTCGGACAGGGGGCTATGGCTACACCTTC.

This chain joins TRBV27 and TRBJ1-1; D gene ambiguous. Germline V lookup: CDR1 MNHEY, CDR2 SMNVEV (reference sequence). V gave up 5 bases and J gave up 0 bases, with 13 bases separating them. The CDR3 length is 15 residues. The CDR3 here is CASSHRSGLNTEAFF. Written as DNA, the CDR3 is TGTGCCAGCAGTCATCGTTCGGGTCTGAACACTGAAGCTTTCTTT.

This chain's CDR3 is CASSFRPGQALGEQYF. DNA for the CDR3: TGTGCCAGCAGTTTCCGCCCGGGACAGGCCCTCGGGGAGCAGTACTTC. The chain joins TRBV27 to TRBJ2-7; the match to TRBD1 covers 8 bases. Germline V lookup: CDR1 MNHEY, CDR2 SMNVEV (reference sequence). V was pared by 3 bases and J by 7 bases, with 14 bases of the junction left unmatched. The CDR3 is made up of 16 amino acids.

The genes are TRBV6-5 and TRBJ2-3; 8 bases agree with TRBD1. The CDR3 covers 15 residues. In germline, CDR1 is MNHEY, CDR2 SVGAGI. The V segment lost 5 bases and the J segment 2 bases; nucleotides outside the gene matches: 6. In DNA form, the CDR3 reads TGTGCCAGCAGTCTAACAGGGGGATCCACAGATACGCAGTATTTT. It codes for CASSLTGGSTDTQYF.

This sequence joins TRBV11-3 and TRBJ1-1; TRBD1 matches 8 bases. Germline CDR1 reads SGHNT; CDR2 reads YENEEA. After removal of 4 bases from V and 4 bases from J, the junction contained 2 bases not matched to a gene. The CDR3 runs 13 residues. The CDR3 DNA is TGTGCCAGCAGCTGGACAGGGACCACTGAAGCTTTCTTT. It is translated as CASSWTGTTEAFF.

The genes are TRBV5-1 and TRBJ2-1, with 7 bases lining up with TRBD2. V was clipped by 0 bases and J by 5 bases; unmatched bases: 8. The germline gives CDR1 SGHRS, CDR2 YFSETQ. The CDR3 consists of 16 residues. Here the CDR3 reads CASSLAAAGRDNEQFF. The CDR3 DNA reads as TGCGCCAGCAGCTTGGCCGCGGCAGGGAGGGACAATGAGCAGTTCTTC.

The chain has TRBV10-2 and TRBJ2-1; 7 bases are a match to TRBD2. The CDR3 runs to 13 residues. CDR1 and CDR2 (germline): WSHSY, SAAADI. Trimming at V came to 10 bases and at J to 4 bases, leaving 7 bases not matched to a gene. CDR3 DNA sequence: TGCGCCACCCAAGCGGGATCTTACAATGAGCAGTTCTTC. Translation: CATQAGSYNEQFF.

The chain employs TRBV4-2 and TRBJ2-1; TRBD2 matches 10 bases. The CDR3 covers 14 residues. Germline CDR1 is LGHNA and CDR2 is YNFKEQ. V lost 8 bases, J lost 7 bases, and 8 bases stayed unmatched. DNA for the CDR3: TGTGCCAGCGGTCCACTAGCGGGGAGGAATGAGCAGTTCTTC. Amino acid sequence: CASGPLAGRNEQFF.

This clone was counted a few times. J is TRBJ1-1 and V is TRBV4-1; no clear D. The CDR3 covers 13 residues. Germline V lookup: CDR1 MGHRA, CDR2 YSYEKL. Trimming took 5 bases from V and 4 from J, leaving 11 bases between them. In DNA, the CDR3 is TGCGCCAGCAGCTACACCCCCAGCACTGAAGCTTTCTTT. Translating it yields CASSYTPSTEAFF.

This rearrangement joins TRBV10-3 to TRBJ1-1; no firm D call. Trimming took 10 bases from V and 3 from J, leaving 21 bases between them. The CDR3 is 15 amino acids. The germline CDR1 and CDR2 sequences are ENHRY and SYGVKD. CDR3 protein: CATCPRPDGDTEAFF. CDR3 sequence (DNA): TGTGCCACTTGTCCCAGGCCGGACGGGGACACTGAAGCTTTCTTT.